The clone carrying this T cell receptor (beta chain) has at least ten counts. Its antigen remains unidentified. The sample belongs to a study of T-cell memory formation after mild COVID-19. The study, taken as a whole, reports: Clones that contracted from day 15 to 85 had balanced CD4/CD8; later expanders were CD4+ biased. Within pre-infection memory, some responding clones were found, suggesting cross-reactive memory joined.

J was trimmed by 7 bases and V by 7 bases; bases with no gene match: 9. Germline CDR1 and CDR2: MNHEY and SVGAGI. There are 14 residues in the CDR3. A single record per CDR3 protein comes from TCRdb applying MiXCR to the 5' RACE reads. The table lists some 340,000 distinct CDR3 sequences, 10% to 15% of them singletons, with around a fifth in the top ten. This TCR was sampled from a man younger than 30 who had mild COVID-19 (a few samples of this study predate the infection). Cell type and time point are not known. V and J are TRBV6-5 and TRBJ1-4; 7 nucleotides match TRBD1. Sequencing was carried out using PBMCs or a T cell subset sorted from them (not recorded which). CDR3 amino acids: CASNQQGRGEKLFF. The CDR3 region has the DNA TGTGCCAGCAATCAACAGGGGCGGGGTGAAAAACTGTTTTTT.